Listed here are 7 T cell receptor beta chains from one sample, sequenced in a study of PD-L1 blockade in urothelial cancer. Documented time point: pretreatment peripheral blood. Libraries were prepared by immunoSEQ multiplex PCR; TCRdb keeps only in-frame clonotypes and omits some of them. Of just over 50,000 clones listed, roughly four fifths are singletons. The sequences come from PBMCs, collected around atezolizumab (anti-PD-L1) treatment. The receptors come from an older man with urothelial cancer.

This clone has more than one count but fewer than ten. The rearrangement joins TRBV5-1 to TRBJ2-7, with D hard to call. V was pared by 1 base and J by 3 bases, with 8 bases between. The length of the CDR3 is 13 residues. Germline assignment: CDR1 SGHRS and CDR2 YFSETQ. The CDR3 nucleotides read TGCGCCAGCAGCTTGCAAACTTACTACGAGCAGTACTTC. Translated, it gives CASSLQTYYEQYF.

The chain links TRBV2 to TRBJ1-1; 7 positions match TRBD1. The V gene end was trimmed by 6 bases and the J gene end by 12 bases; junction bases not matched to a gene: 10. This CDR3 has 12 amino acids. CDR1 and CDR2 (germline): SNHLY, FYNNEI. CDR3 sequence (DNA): TGTGCCAGCAGCCAGAGACAGGGCGGAACTTTCTTT. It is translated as CASSQRQGGTFF.

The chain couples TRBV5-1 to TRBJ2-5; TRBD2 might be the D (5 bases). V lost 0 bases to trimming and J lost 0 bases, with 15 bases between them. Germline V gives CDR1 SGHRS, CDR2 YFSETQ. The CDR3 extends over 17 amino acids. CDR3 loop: CASSLGIRERYQETQYF. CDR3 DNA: TGCGCCAGCAGCTTGGGGATAAGAGAGCGGTACCAAGAGACCCAGTACTTC.

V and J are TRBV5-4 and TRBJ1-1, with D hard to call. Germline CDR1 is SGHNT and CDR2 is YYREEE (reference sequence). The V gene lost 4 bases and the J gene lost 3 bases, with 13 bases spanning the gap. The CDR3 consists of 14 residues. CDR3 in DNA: TGTGCCAGCAGCCCGGTGGACTTGCACACTGAAGCTTTCTTT. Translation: CASSPVDLHTEAFF.

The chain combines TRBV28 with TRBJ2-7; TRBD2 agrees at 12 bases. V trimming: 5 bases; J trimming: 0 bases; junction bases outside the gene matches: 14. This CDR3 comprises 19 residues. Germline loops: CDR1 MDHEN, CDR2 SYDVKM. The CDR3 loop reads CASSPSRLAGGPSSYEQYF. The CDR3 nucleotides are TGTGCCAGCAGTCCCAGTAGGCTAGCGGGAGGGCCAAGCTCCTACGAGCAGTACTTC.

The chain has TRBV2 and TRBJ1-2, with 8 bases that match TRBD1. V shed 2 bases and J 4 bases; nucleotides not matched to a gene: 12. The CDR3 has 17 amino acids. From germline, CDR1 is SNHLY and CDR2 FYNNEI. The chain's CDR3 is CASSESIQGASIYGYTF. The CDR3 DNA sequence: TGTGCCAGCAGTGAAAGTATCCAGGGGGCATCGATCTATGGCTACACCTTC.

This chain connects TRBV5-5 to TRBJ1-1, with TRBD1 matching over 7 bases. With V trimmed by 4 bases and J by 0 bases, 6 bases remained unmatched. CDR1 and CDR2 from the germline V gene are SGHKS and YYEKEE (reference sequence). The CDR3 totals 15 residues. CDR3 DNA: TGTGCCAGCAGCCCGCGACAGGGAATGAACACTGAAGCTTTCTTT. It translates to CASSPRQGMNTEAFF.